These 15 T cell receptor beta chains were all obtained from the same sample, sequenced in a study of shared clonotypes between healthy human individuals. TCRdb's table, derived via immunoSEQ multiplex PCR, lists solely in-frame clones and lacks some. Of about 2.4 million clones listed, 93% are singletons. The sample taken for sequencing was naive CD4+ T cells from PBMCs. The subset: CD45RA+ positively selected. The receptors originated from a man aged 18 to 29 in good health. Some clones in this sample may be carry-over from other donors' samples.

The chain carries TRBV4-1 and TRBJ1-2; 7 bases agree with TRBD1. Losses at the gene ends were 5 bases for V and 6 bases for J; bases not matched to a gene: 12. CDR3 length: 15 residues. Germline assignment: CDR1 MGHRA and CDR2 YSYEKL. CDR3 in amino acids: CASSTRTGPAHGYTF. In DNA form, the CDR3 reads TGCGCCAGCAGCACTCGGACAGGCCCCGCGCATGGCTACACCTTC.

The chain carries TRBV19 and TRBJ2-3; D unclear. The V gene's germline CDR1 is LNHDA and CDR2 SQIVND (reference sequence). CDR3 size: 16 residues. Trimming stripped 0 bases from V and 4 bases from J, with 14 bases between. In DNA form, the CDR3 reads TGTGCCAGTAGTATAGAACTTTCGGCCTTCCCAGATACGCAGTATTTT. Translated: CASSIELSAFPDTQYF.

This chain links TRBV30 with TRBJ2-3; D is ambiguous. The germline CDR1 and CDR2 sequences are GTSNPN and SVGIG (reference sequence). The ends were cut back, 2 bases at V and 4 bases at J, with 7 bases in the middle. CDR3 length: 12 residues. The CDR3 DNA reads TGTGCCTGGAGTCTCGTGGCAGATACGCAGTATTTT. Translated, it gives CAWSLVADTQYF.

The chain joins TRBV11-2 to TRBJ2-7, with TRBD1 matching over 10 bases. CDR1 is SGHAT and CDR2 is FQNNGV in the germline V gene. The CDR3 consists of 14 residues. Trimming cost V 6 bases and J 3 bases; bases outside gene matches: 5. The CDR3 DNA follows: TGTGCCAGCAGTTTTGGACAGGGGGTCTACGAGCAGTACTTC. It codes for CASSFGQGVYEQYF.

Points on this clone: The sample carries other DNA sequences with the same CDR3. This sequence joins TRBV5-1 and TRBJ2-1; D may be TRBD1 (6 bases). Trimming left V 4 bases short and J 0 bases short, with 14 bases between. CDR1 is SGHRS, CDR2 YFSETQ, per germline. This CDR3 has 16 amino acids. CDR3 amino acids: CASSPRQASSYNEQFF. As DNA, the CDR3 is TGCGCCAGCAGCCCGAGACAGGCGAGCTCCTACAATGAGCAGTTCTTC.

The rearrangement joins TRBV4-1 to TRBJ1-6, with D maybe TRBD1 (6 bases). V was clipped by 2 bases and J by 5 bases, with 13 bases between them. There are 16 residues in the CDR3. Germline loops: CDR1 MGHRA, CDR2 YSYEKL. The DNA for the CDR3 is TGCGCCAGCAGCCAAAGCTTTGGACAGCATAATTCACCCCTCCACTTT. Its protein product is CASSQSFGQHNSPLHF.

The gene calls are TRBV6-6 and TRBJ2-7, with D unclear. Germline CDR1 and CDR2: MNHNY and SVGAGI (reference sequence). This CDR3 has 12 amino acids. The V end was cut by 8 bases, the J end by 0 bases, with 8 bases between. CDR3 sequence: CASGRSSYEQYF. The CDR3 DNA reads TGTGCCAGCGGACGAAGCTCCTACGAGCAGTACTTC.

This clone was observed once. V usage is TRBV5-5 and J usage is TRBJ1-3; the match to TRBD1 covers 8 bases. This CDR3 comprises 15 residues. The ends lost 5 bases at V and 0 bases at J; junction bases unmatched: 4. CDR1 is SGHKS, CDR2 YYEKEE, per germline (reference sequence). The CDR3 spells CASSSGTGSGNTIYF. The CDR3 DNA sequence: TGTGCCAGCAGTTCAGGGACAGGCTCTGGAAACACCATATATTTT.

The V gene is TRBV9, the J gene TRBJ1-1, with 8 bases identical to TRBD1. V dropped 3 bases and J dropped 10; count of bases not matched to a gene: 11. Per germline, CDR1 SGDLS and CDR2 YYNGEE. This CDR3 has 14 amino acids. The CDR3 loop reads CASSETGAGVRAFF. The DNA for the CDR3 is TGTGCCAGCAGCGAGACAGGGGCGGGGGTAAGAGCTTTCTTT.

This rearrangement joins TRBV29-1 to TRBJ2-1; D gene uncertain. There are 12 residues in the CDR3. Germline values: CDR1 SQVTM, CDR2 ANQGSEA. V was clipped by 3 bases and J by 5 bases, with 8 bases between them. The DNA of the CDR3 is TGCAGCGTTGATGCTATCGACAATGAGCAGTTCTTC. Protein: CSVDAIDNEQFF.

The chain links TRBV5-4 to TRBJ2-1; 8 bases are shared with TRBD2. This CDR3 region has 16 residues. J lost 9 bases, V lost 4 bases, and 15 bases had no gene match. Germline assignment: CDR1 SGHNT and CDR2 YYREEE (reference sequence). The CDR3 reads CASSLGQSGLAGEQFF. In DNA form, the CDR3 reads TGTGCCAGCAGCCTGGGACAATCGGGGCTAGCGGGTGAGCAGTTCTTC. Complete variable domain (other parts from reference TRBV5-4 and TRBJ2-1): ETGVTQSPTHLIKTRGQQVTLRCSSQSGHNTVSWYQQALGQGPQFIFQYYREEENGRGNFPPRFSGLQFPNYSSELNVNALELDDSALYLCASSLGQSGLAGEQFFGPGTRLTVL.

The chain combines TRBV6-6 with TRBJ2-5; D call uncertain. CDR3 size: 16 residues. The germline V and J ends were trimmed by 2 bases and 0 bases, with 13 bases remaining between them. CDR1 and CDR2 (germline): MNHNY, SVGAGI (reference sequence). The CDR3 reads CASSYPAKRDQETQYF. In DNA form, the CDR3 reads TGTGCCAGCAGTTACCCTGCGAAAAGGGACCAAGAGACCCAGTACTTC.

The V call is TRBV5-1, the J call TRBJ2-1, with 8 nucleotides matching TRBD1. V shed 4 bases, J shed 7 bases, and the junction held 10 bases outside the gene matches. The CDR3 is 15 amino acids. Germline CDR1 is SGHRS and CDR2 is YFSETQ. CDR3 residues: CASSLGQGAKNEQFF. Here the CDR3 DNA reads TGCGCCAGCAGCCTGGGGCAGGGGGCTAAGAATGAGCAGTTCTTC.

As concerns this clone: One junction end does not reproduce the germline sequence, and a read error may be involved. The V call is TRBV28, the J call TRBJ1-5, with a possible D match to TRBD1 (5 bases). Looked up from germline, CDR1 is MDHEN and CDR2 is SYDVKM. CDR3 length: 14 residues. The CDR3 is CAGSRGTENQPQHF. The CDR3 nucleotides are TGTGCCGGCAGCCGCGGGACGGAAAATCAGCCCCAGCATTTT.

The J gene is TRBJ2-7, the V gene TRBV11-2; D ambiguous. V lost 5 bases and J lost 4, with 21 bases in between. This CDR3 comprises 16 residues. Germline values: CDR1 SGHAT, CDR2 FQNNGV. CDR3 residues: CASSDQGALNSYEQYF. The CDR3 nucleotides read TGTGCCAGCAGCGACCAAGGCGCCTTAAACTCTTACGAGCAGTACTTC.